This T cell receptor beta chain stems from a study of T cells in Graves' hyperthyroidism and ophthalmopathy. Study overall: Peripheral blood was secured at the point of initial diagnosis, before any treatment. Overall study findings and caveats: A 13 V-J model separated ophthalmopathy from stable hyperthyroidism. Within blood appeared most thyroid clonotypes that had expanded above 0.001.

TCR beta CDR3 regions were amplified from RNA transcripts. The HTBI primer set drove a first-round RT-PCR of the TCR CDR3. From the multiplex PCR reads, TCRdb called clonotypes with MiXCR, one entry per CDR3 protein. Here the sample spans under 800,000 distinct CDR3 sequences, around 15% being singletons. This clonotype was counted at least ten times. Its antigen remains unknown. Diagnosis rested on symptoms, serum thyroxine and TRAb, thyroid ultrasound, and orbital computed tomography. CDR1 SEHNR and CDR2 FQNEAQ come from the germline V gene (reference sequence). The CDR3 extends over 14 amino acids. Between the trimmed V and J ends, which lost 5 bases and 6 bases, there was a span of 14 bases.

The gene calls are TRBV7-9 and TRBJ2-4; TRBD2 might be the D (6 bases). This TCR derives from a woman younger than 30 with Graves' hyperthyroidism. The sample was blood. CDR3 region: CASSVGTRLNIQYF. Here the CDR3 DNA reads TGTGCCAGCAGCGTCGGGACTCGGCTAAACATTCAGTACTTC.